These 29 T cell receptor beta chains were all obtained from the same sample, sequenced in a study of cytotoxic CD8 clonotypes in ibrutinib-treated CLL (dated by TCRdb to the early 2020s). Library generation was performed with the immunoSEQ multiplex PCR assay. TCRdb retrieved this table from immuneACCESS and kept in-frame rearrangements only. Not all clones are present; in checked studies, unresolved V genes account for under half, and no reason is known for the remainder. Counted in this sample were approximately 340,000 clones; 67% of them appeared once. Together, the top ten hold 5% to 6.5% of the sample. Sequenced here: PBMCs, sampled after 36 months of ibrutinib treatment. These receptor sequences come from a human donor with chronic lymphocytic leukemia.

V and J are TRBV29-1 and TRBJ2-2, with D possibly being TRBD1 (6 bases). The V end was cut by 7 bases, the J end by 7 bases, with 19 bases between. CDR3 length: 14 amino acids. Germline V gives CDR1 SQVTM, CDR2 ANQGSEA. The CDR3 DNA sequence: TGCAGCGCTCTTACCTGGACAGAAGGCGGGGAGCTGTTTTTT. Amino acid sequence: CSALTWTEGGELFF.

The chain carries TRBV2 and TRBJ2-1; 7 positions agree with TRBD2. From germline, CDR1 is SNHLY and CDR2 FYNNEI. Unmatched junction bases numbered 13, after V lost 7 bases and J lost 7 bases. This CDR3 spans 15 amino acids. CDR3 residues: CASTKERGPGNEQFF. The DNA of the CDR3 is TGTGCCAGCACTAAGGAGCGGGGCCCGGGGAATGAGCAGTTCTTC.

This chain joins TRBV2 and TRBJ2-7, with D perhaps assigned TRBD1 or TRBD2 (6 bases each). V lost 7 bases to trimming and J lost 2 bases, with 15 bases between them. Germline lookup yields CDR1 SNHLY and CDR2 FYNNEI. This CDR3 is built from 14 residues. This CDR3 reads CASKRTGAAYEQYF. The CDR3 nucleotides read TGTGCCAGCAAGAGGACGGGGGCCGCCTACGAGCAGTACTTC.

This chain connects TRBV20-1 to TRBJ1-1, with D unclear. CDR3 length: 10 amino acids. V shed 2 bases and J shed 5 bases, with 3 bases lying between them. In germline, CDR1 is DFQATT, CDR2 SNEGSKA (reference sequence). The CDR3 reads CSARSTEAFF. CDR3 sequence (DNA): TGCAGTGCTAGAAGTACTGAAGCTTTCTTT.

This chain links TRBV7-8 with TRBJ1-5; D ambiguous. The ends were cut back, 4 bases at V and 1 base at J, with 11 bases in the middle. Germline V gene sequence: CDR1 SGHVS, CDR2 FQNEAQ. This CDR3 is 15 amino acids long. The chain's CDR3 is CASSSALLSNQPQHF. For the CDR3, the DNA is TGTGCCAGCAGCTCAGCCCTATTAAGCAATCAGCCCCAGCATTTT. Filled out from reference TRBV7-8 and TRBJ1-5, the complete variable domain reads GAGVSQSPRYKVAKRGQDVALRCDPISGHVSLFWYQQALGQGPEFLTYFQNEAQLDKSGLPSDRFFAERPEGSVSTLKIQRTQQEDSAVYLCASSSALLSNQPQHFGDGTRLSIL.

The chain uses TRBV29-1 and TRBJ2-1; 11 bases align to TRBD1. CDR3 length equals 16 residues. Germline values: CDR1 SQVTM, CDR2 ANQGSEA. The V gene end was trimmed by 7 bases and the J gene end by 3 bases; junction bases not matched to a gene: 11. Here the CDR3 reads CSAYLPGTGGYNEQFF. As DNA, the CDR3 is TGCAGCGCCTACTTGCCCGGGACAGGGGGCTACAATGAGCAGTTCTTC.

This chain uses TRBV4-1 with TRBJ1-4; unclear D gene. Trimming removed 0 bases at V and 4 bases at J, with 9 bases between. Germline V gene lookup returns CDR1 MGHRA and CDR2 YSYEKL. The CDR3 is made up of 15 amino acids. Written as DNA, the CDR3 is TGCGCCAGCAGCCAAGAGCCAGACGATAATGAAAAACTGTTTTTT. The encoded protein is CASSQEPDDNEKLFF.

In its sample, this clone was seen a few times. The chain has TRBV9 and TRBJ1-2, with 7 bases lining up with TRBD1. Germline loops: CDR1 SGDLS, CDR2 YYNGEE. The CDR3 extends over 15 amino acids. Trimming removed 4 bases from V and 4 bases from J; junction bases left unmatched: 10. CDR3 nucleotides: TGTGCCAGCAGCAACGTTGGAGGGGGCGGCTATGGCTACACCTTC. Translated: CASSNVGGGGYGYTF.

In nucleotides, the CDR3 is TGTGCCAGTAGTAAGGACGTCCTTAGCAATCAGCCCCAGCATTTT. It encodes CASSKDVLSNQPQHF. V is TRBV19 and J is TRBJ1-5; no clear D. Germline CDR1 and CDR2: LNHDA and SQIVND (reference sequence). The V end lost 4 bases, the J end lost 0 bases, and 10 bases lay between the germline ends. This CDR3 region has 15 residues.

This chain connects TRBV6-1 to TRBJ2-1, with 11 bases lining up with TRBD2. The germline V gene has CDR1 MNHNS and CDR2 SASEGT. The CDR3 spans 15 residues. The trim removed 7 bases at V and 4 bases at J, leaving 6 bases unmatched. DNA of the CDR3: TGTGCCAGCAAACGGGGACTAGCGGAGTACAATGAGCAGTTCTTC. This gives the protein CASKRGLAEYNEQFF.

V usage is TRBV2 and J usage is TRBJ1-2, with 10 bases identical to TRBD1. The germline V gene encodes CDR1 SNHLY and CDR2 FYNNEI. The trim removed 3 bases at V and 7 bases at J, leaving 11 bases unmatched. This CDR3 has 16 amino acids. The CDR3: CASSDKTGGALRGYTF. In DNA form, the CDR3 reads TGTGCCAGCAGTGATAAGACAGGGGGCGCCCTTCGTGGCTACACCTTC.

A few counts support this clone. The CDR3 loop reads CASNLQGPYNEQFF. As DNA, the CDR3 is TGTGCCAGCAATTTACAGGGGCCTTACAATGAGCAGTTCTTC. The J gene is TRBJ2-1, the V gene TRBV7-2; 7 bases are a match to TRBD1. CDR3 size: 14 residues. The V gene's germline CDR1 is SGHTA and CDR2 FQGNSA. Losses at the gene ends were 7 bases for V and 4 bases for J; bases not matched to a gene: 7.

This chain joins TRBV6-5 and TRBJ1-3; a possible D gene is TRBD1 (5 bases). This CDR3 contains 15 residues. CDR1 and CDR2 (germline): MNHEY, SVGAGI. Trimming stripped 5 bases from V and 0 bases from J, with 11 bases between. CDR3 in amino acids: CASSPGRPSGNTIYF. The CDR3, as DNA: TGTGCCAGCAGTCCGGGACGTCCCTCTGGAAACACCATATATTTT.

The chain is built from TRBV27 and TRBJ2-7; 7 bases line up with TRBD2. J gave up 3 bases and V 3 bases, and 5 bases lay outside the gene matches. Germline CDR1 reads MNHEY; CDR2 reads SMNVEV (reference sequence). The CDR3 sequence is 14 residues long. The CDR3 here is CASSFRGRVYEQYF. The CDR3 DNA follows: TGTGCCAGCAGTTTCCGTGGGAGGGTCTACGAGCAGTACTTC.

V usage is TRBV6-5 and J usage is TRBJ1-1; D is undetermined. This CDR3 comprises 12 residues. The V end lost 5 bases, the J end lost 11 bases, and 15 bases lay between the germline ends. The germline CDR1 and CDR2 sequences are MNHEY and SVGAGI. The CDR3 coding sequence is TGTGCCAGCAGTCCCAACCTCGGTAGGGCTTTCTTT. This translates into CASSPNLGRAFF.

This clone was found once. The V gene is TRBV9, the J gene TRBJ2-3, with D perhaps matching TRBD1 (6 bases). V was cut by 7 bases and J by 0 bases, with 12 bases left in between. The CDR3 runs to 14 residues. Germline loops: CDR1 SGDLS, CDR2 YYNGEE. The CDR3 is CASGRDTSTDTQYF. The CDR3 nucleotides read TGTGCCAGCGGACGGGACACTAGCACAGATACGCAGTATTTT.

J is TRBJ2-7 and V is TRBV28, with 10 bases aligning to TRBD2. The CDR3 covers 17 residues. V trimming: 1 base; J trimming: 0 bases; junction bases outside the gene matches: 6. Per the germline V gene, CDR1 is MDHEN and CDR2 is SYDVKM. DNA of the CDR3: TGTGCCAGCAGTTTATCGGGGCTAGCGGGAGCCTCCTACGAGCAGTACTTC. Residues: CASSLSGLAGASYEQYF.

This clone was seen a few times. The chain links TRBV25-1 to TRBJ1-2; D remains ambiguous. Trimming shortened V by 9 bases and J by 8 bases, and 10 bases separated the two germline ends. CDR3 size: 10 residues. Germline V gives CDR1 MGHDK, CDR2 SYGVNS. The CDR3 here is CARGLGGYTF. The CDR3, as DNA: TGTGCCAGAGGACTTGGAGGCTACACCTTC.

V and J are TRBV25-1 and TRBJ2-7; TRBD1 is a possible D gene (6 bases). Trimming shortened V by 3 bases and J by 6 bases, and 12 bases separated the two germline ends. The CDR3 totals 13 residues. The germline gives CDR1 MGHDK, CDR2 SYGVNS. CDR3 sequence reads: CASSELTGSEQYF. As DNA, the CDR3 is TGTGCCAGCAGTGAGCTTACAGGGAGCGAGCAGTACTTC.

This clone was picked up a small number of times. The CDR3 sequence: CASSSGGNQPQHF. Written as DNA, the CDR3 is TGTGCCAGCAGTTCGGGGGGAAATCAGCCCCAGCATTTT. The chain is built from TRBV28 and TRBJ1-5; possibly TRBD1 for D (5 bases). Germline CDR1 is MDHEN and CDR2 is SYDVKM. Trimming cost V 4 bases and J 4 bases, with 8 bases left between them. The CDR3 spans 13 residues.

The J gene is TRBJ1-5, the V gene TRBV13; perhaps TRBD1 as D (5 bases). Trimming shortened V by 5 bases and J by 4 bases, and 9 bases separated the two germline ends. This CDR3 is 13 amino acids long. Looked up from germline, CDR1 is PRHDT and CDR2 is FYEKMQ (reference sequence). The CDR3 region has the DNA TGTGCCAGCAGCCGGACAAGAAATCAGCCCCAGCATTTT. It specifies CASSRTRNQPQHF.

This clone has only one observation. The J gene is TRBJ1-2, the V gene TRBV6-5; 10 bases match TRBD1. Unmatched junction bases numbered 3, after V lost 5 bases and J lost 9 bases. This CDR3 is 12 amino acids long. CDR1 MNHEY and CDR2 SVGAGI come from the germline V gene. Here the CDR3 reads CASSRQGASYTF. CDR3 coding DNA: TGTGCCAGCAGTAGACAGGGGGCAAGCTACACCTTC.

This chain joins TRBV28 and TRBJ2-7; a possible D gene is TRBD1 (5 bases). This CDR3 is built from 14 residues. The V gene's germline CDR1 is MDHEN and CDR2 SYDVKM. Trimming took 6 bases from V and 1 from J, leaving 13 bases between them. The CDR3 is CASSPDQGSYEQYF. Written as DNA, the CDR3 is TGTGCCAGCAGCCCAGATCAGGGATCCTACGAGCAGTACTTC.

This chain joins TRBV29-1 and TRBJ2-7, with TRBD2 as a possible D gene (7 bases). Germline V gene data show CDR1 as SQVTM and CDR2 as ANQGSEA. The CDR3 loop spans 13 amino acids. V was clipped by 7 bases and J by 4 bases, with 17 bases between them. The CDR3 reads CSASVGGPYEQYF. CDR3 in DNA: TGCAGCGCATCGGTGGGGGGGCCGTACGAGCAGTACTTC.

The chain links TRBV13 to TRBJ2-1; TRBD1 matches 9 bases. V trimming: 5 bases; J trimming: 3 bases; junction bases outside the gene matches: 8. Per germline, CDR1 PRHDT and CDR2 FYEKMQ (reference sequence). The CDR3 has 16 amino acids. In DNA form, the CDR3 reads TGTGCCAGCAGCCCCTCCACAGGGGGCCTCTACAATGAGCAGTTCTTC. Translating it yields CASSPSTGGLYNEQFF.

CDR3 nucleotide sequence: TGTGCCAGCAGCCACCGGGGACAGAATAATCAGCCCCAGCATTTT. It specifies CASSHRGQNNQPQHF. The chain recombines TRBV27 with TRBJ1-5; 7 bases agree with TRBD1. The germline gives CDR1 MNHEY, CDR2 SMNVEV (reference sequence). This CDR3 has 15 amino acids. The trim removed 6 bases at V and 4 bases at J, leaving 9 bases unmatched.

The chain has TRBV2 and TRBJ1-1; the D gene is possibly TRBD1 (6 bases). The CDR3 consists of 15 residues. The ends were cut back, 5 bases at V and 2 bases at J, with 15 bases in the middle. Germline V gene lookup returns CDR1 SNHLY and CDR2 FYNNEI. The CDR3 DNA reads as TGTGCCAGCAGTCTGGGAGCAGGGGTTAACACTGAAGCTTTCTTT. It codes for CASSLGAGVNTEAFF.

The gene calls are TRBV7-8 and TRBJ2-1; D perhaps matches TRBD2 (6 bases). The CDR3 is made up of 18 amino acids. From germline, CDR1 is SGHVS and CDR2 FQNEAQ. V was shortened by 4 bases and J by 0 bases, with 19 bases between the two germline ends. CDR3 protein: CASSSMGLALSSYNEQFF. The CDR3 region has the DNA TGTGCCAGCAGCTCAATGGGGCTAGCGTTGAGCTCCTACAATGAGCAGTTCTTC.

The V and J genes are TRBV9 and TRBJ2-5; 7 nucleotides agree with TRBD2. CDR1 is SGDLS and CDR2 is YYNGEE in the germline V gene. The CDR3 has 15 residues. With V trimmed by 2 bases and J by 9 bases, 13 bases remained unmatched. CDR3 in amino acids: CASSVGASGGAAQYF. Here the CDR3 DNA reads TGTGCCAGCAGCGTCGGGGCTAGCGGAGGAGCGGCCCAGTACTTC.